The present T cell receptor (beta chain) was sequenced within a study of CD8 T cells in Susac syndrome (dated by TCRdb to about 2019). Regarding the research as a whole: Of the Susac syndrome patients who were sequenced, more than five had clinically active disease and 8 or 9 were in clinical remission. At blood withdrawal, Susac syndrome patients were either therapy-naive, taking corticosteroids (in some cases with IVIg as well), or taking IVIg alone. The study used repertoire sequencing to test whether antigen drove CD8+ T cell activation and differentiation in Susac syndrome. CD8+ T cell repertoire clonality was compared between some 13 healthy donors, some 14 Susac syndrome patients and 15 multiple sclerosis patients. Paper-wide results and their limitations: The study acknowledged that relatively few individuals were included in the TCR sequencing and HLA analysis. Looking at Susac-specific public clones, the researchers identified approximately 15 in the total CD8+ repertoire and a few in the CD8+ TEMRA repertoire. Clonal expansion was seen in Susac syndrome CD8+ repertoires, peaking in CD8+ TEMRA cells and being greater in clinically active patients than in remitting ones.

High-throughput TCR beta sequencing profiled peripheral blood CD8+ and CD4+ T cells from healthy donors, Susac syndrome patients and multiple sclerosis patients. Susac syndrome patients met recently defined diagnostic criteria for definite or probable disease. CD8+ TEMRA cells were enriched by FACS, while bulk CD8+ and CD4+ T cells were purified by magnetic negative isolation. Blood was collected in EDTA tubes and processed within 24 hours, with PBMCs isolated through density gradient centrifugation. PBMCs intended for TCR sequencing were cryopreserved in liquid nitrogen and were subsequently thawed in a 37 degrees C water bath. Purity of sorted or isolated CD4+, CD8+ and CD8+ TEMRA cells was at least 90%. RNA was extracted with the RNeasy kit and about 0.5 to 1 ug was reverse transcribed using random hexamers. The immunoSEQ multiplex PCR assay, covering 54 Vbeta and 13 Jbeta segments, was used to amplify TCR beta CDR3 regions. To correct PCR amplification bias, a synthetic template baseline was used for both primer optimization and computational correction. The source study handled its data this way. Only productive sequences were kept, with reads annotated to V, D and J genes according to IMGT and analyzed in immunoSEQ Analyzer. Clonality was calculated as one minus the Shannon entropy normalized by log2 of the number of productive unique sequences. For each patient and control, public and private clones were evaluated within the 100 most prevalent clones. Susac-specific clones were defined as absent from healthy and MS cohorts, about 1,000 published viral clones and other ImmuneACCESS disease sequences. TCRdb itself trimmed the public reads at Q25 with fastp, ran MiXCR and retained productive beta chains. Duplicate CDR3 protein sequences are folded into a single record with the most common DNA and genes. TCRdb's processing, not the study's, gives the V and J calls here. The sample has around 170,000 distinct CDR3 sequences on record, roughly 94% of them singletons. The ten largest account for 0.15% to 0.2% of the sample.

CDR1 and CDR2 are read off the germline V gene as SGHRS and YFSETQ. V loses 4 bases, J loses 5 bases, and the germline ends lie 24 bases apart. The CDR3 starts with the cysteine, ends with the phenylalanine, and has 18 residues. The read is trimmed to its CDR3 DNA, 54 bases read in frame from base 1. This clonotype was picked up one time. Its cognate antigen has yet to be identified. Within one base of it there is no much larger clone, and no base qualities were kept. A single read constitutes weak evidence. The sample comprised CD8+ T cells from PBMCs. The receptor's source is a human donor with Susac syndrome. The chain is made from TRBV5-1 and TRBJ2-2; there is no confident call for the D gene. The CDR3 reads as follows: CASSLSLLPGSVTGELFF. DNA sequence: TGCGCCAGCAGCCTCTCACTGTTACCCGGCTCCGTAACCGGGGAGCTGTTTTTT.